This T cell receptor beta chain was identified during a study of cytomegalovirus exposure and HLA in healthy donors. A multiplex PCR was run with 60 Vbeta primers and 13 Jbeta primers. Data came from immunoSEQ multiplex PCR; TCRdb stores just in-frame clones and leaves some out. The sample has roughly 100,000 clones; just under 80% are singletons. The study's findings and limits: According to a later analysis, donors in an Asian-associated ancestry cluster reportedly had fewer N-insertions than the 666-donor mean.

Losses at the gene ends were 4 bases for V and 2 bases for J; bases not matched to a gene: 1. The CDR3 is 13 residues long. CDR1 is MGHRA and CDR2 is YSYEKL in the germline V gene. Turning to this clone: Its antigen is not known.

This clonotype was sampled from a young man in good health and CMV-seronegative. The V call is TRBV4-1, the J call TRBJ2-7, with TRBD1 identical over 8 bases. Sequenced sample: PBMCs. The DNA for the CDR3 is TGCGCCAGCAGCCGGACAGGGACCTACGAGCAGTACTTC. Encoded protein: CASSRTGTYEQYF.